What follows describes a single TCR beta chain. This receptor's antigen is unknown. No base-level quality is on record; no much larger clone is a single base apart. TRB sequencing used genomic DNA with the immunoSEQ assay at survey resolution or the hsTCRB kit. As for the original processing: Initial read processing used immunoSEQ software, and repertoire analyses used the LymphoSeq R package. Clonality was calculated as 1 minus normalized Shannon entropy, and the Gini coefficient was also calculated for each TRB dataset. To infer phenotypes in unsorted samples, TRB sequences from sorted subsets of the recipient or donor were mapped onto the unsorted samples of the same recipient. This immuneACCESS table, as held by TCRdb, lists in-frame sequences with V and J called but not all clones. Of the missing ones, under half trace to an unresolved V gene in checked studies; the others have no known cause. The DNA gave D and trimming, while V, J and clone size come from that table. This sample gives about 7,800 clones in total; approximately 81% of them show up just once. Approximately 25% of the sample is taken by the ten largest.

The record originates from a study of T cells after posttransplantation cyclophosphamide (dated by TCRdb to 2016 to 2017). Background on the whole study: The study tracked T cell repertoire reconstitution by TRB sequencing after myeloablative bone marrow transplantation using posttransplantation cyclophosphamide as GVHD prophylaxis. Samples from about 32 PTCy-treated patients and over 15 related bone marrow donors of those patients were subjected to antigen receptor sequencing. TRB sequencing was performed on blood from all 34 PTCy patients with 1-year posttransplant specimens. TRA and TRB clonality were tightly correlated in roughly ten samples, so subsequent TCR analyses focused on TRB only. In 3 patients, TRB sequencing was also performed on up to 3 more blood samples taken 2 to 5.2 years after transplant, and in 4 patients, pretransplant blood was also TRB-sequenced. Public TRB sequences were queried against a database of over 3,000 sequences associated with responses to pathogens, tumor antigens, self-antigens and alloantigens. The study at large found these results: The TRB repertoires of T cells infiltrating skin or the GI tract showed only limited overlap with the TRB repertoires found in blood. At 1-2 months, donor-recipient similarity was low but rose over the first year, and the later blood repertoires were often dominated by donor CD8+ memory clones. Across the 35 to 45 patients, TRB clonality was highly associated with recipient CMV seropositivity and CMV reactivation, and diversity with PTCy was similar to that in the CNI/methotrexate controls.

The meaning of the sample's treatment or condition label: high-dose cyclophosphamide on days +3 and +4 as single-agent GVHD prophylaxis. For conditioning, the PTCy patients got busulfan and fludarabine, then a related or unrelated marrow graft, followed by cyclophosphamide on days +3 and +4. The PTCy-treated patients were enrolled in a prospective multi-institutional clinical trial. Mononuclear cells from peripheral blood and bone marrow were separated by Ficoll-Hypaque density centrifugation and then cryopreserved. CDR1 and CDR2 (SNHLY, FYNNEI) derive from the germline V gene. Its CDR3 holds 14 amino acids, cysteine through phenylalanine. The read is trimmed to its CDR3 DNA, 42 bases read in frame from base 1. Trimming costs V 10 bases and J 1 base, and their ends lie 14 bases apart.

This chain joins TRBV2 to TRBJ1-3; the D gene is not confidently resolved. This clonotype was obtained from a female patient aged 40 to 55 who received an allogeneic stem cell transplant from an unrelated donor, was CMV-positive, and had no GVHD. After a transplant, not all T cells may be the patient's own; some may come from the graft donor. Sequenced here: PBMCs, sampled after allogeneic stem cell transplant with posttransplant cyclophosphamide. The CDR3 amino acid sequence is: CATRDGSSGNTIYF. The DNA sequence reads TGTGCCACTCGCGACGGGTCGTCTGGAAACACCATATATTTT.